Here is one TCR beta chain with its context. Its antigen is undetermined. Included in the TCR beta cDNA libraries were unique molecular identifiers. TCRdb analysed the PCR reads with MiXCR anew, one entry per CDR3 protein. The sample records more than 450,000 distinct CDR3 sequences, around a third being singletons. Germline V gene data show CDR1 as SGHRS and CDR2 as YFSETQ. This CDR3 contains 16 residues. This specimen comes from a study of post-analysis software for immune sequencing data. The study's findings and limits: Controls showed lower frequencies than patients for roughly five TRBV segments, and TRBV5-6, TRBV5-1 and TRBV20-1 were among these. Pronounced co-clustering by F measure was evident among identically batched samples.

This chain joins TRBV5-1 and TRBJ2-4; the D gene is possibly TRBD1 (5 bases). The J call may be mistaken, given a closer DNA end match to TRBJ2-7. The source material was blood. This TCR came from a girl under 18 with multiple sclerosis. The CDR3 bases are TGCGCCAGCAGCCTGATGAGACAGTCTGATTCCTACGAGCAGTACTTC. It yields the protein CASSLMRQSDSYEQYF.